Each of the 13 T cell receptor beta chains below was sequenced from the same sample in a study of CD8+ T cells in alopecia areata. The treatment here: oral pan-JAK inhibitor, 5-10 mg twice daily. As the sequencing template, cDNA was produced by extracting RNA and reverse transcribing it. Profiled with immunoSEQ multiplex PCR; TCRdb holds only in-frame clones, not every one. The sample contains about 190,000 clones, about 60% of which appear only once. Here the sequenced sample was CD4+ T cells sorted from blood, taken at week 4, from a patient treated with tofacitinib. These receptors were obtained from a human donor with alopecia areata.

The chain links TRBV29-1 to TRBJ2-1, with 9 positions matching TRBD2. Trimming cost V 2 bases and J 1 base; bases outside gene matches: 9. The CDR3 is 17 amino acids. CDR1 and CDR2 from the germline V gene are SQVTM and ANQGSEA. CDR3 region: CSVELGGRAFSYNEQFF. CDR3 in DNA: TGCAGCGTTGAACTCGGCGGGAGGGCCTTTTCCTACAATGAGCAGTTCTTC.

The chain has TRBV7-3 and TRBJ2-5; unclear D gene. The V gene lost 5 bases and the J gene lost 0 bases, with 7 bases spanning the gap. This CDR3 is built from 13 residues. Germline V gene lookup returns CDR1 SGHTA and CDR2 FQGTGA. The CDR3: CASSLRYQETQYF. The CDR3 bases are TGTGCCAGCAGCCTTCGGTACCAAGAGACCCAGTACTTC.

V gene TRBV20-1 combines with J gene TRBJ1-2; D may be TRBD1 (6 bases). This CDR3 region has 11 residues. Trimming removed 3 bases at V and 6 bases at J, with 8 bases between. CDR1 is DFQATT and CDR2 is SNEGSKA in the germline V gene (reference sequence). CDR3 loop: CSASGGHGYTF. CDR3 bases: TGCAGTGCTAGTGGGGGGCATGGCTACACCTTC.

The chain carries TRBV15 and TRBJ2-2; D possibly matches TRBD1 or TRBD2 (5 bases each). With 9 bases removed from V and 1 base from J, the gap between germline ends came to 12 bases. This CDR3 is 14 amino acids long. From germline, CDR1 is LNHNV and CDR2 YYDKDF (reference sequence). The CDR3 loop reads CATSGPLNTGELFF. CDR3 nucleotides: TGTGCCACATCGGGGCCTCTGAACACCGGGGAGCTGTTTTTT.

The V and J genes are TRBV6-1 and TRBJ2-7; no clear D. Germline V gene sequence: CDR1 MNHNS, CDR2 SASEGT. This CDR3 region has 14 residues. V was shortened by 10 bases and J by 0 bases, with 16 bases between the two germline ends. CDR3 nucleotide sequence: TGTGCCATCTCACTCTCACTCAGCTCCTACGAGCAGTACTTC. Its protein product is CAISLSLSSYEQYF.

This clone was counted once. The rearrangement uses TRBV4-3 and TRBJ2-7, with no clear D. Trimming removed 4 bases from V and 1 base from J, with 14 bases in between. Germline lookup yields CDR1 LGHNA and CDR2 YSLEER. This CDR3 contains 15 residues. DNA of the CDR3: TGCGCCAGCAGCCTAACGCCAACTCGTTCCTACGAGCAGTACTTC. Translated: CASSLTPTRSYEQYF.

This chain joins TRBV28 and TRBJ2-7, with a weak D call TRBD2 (5 bases). The CDR3 is 15 residues long. Deletions cut 6 bases from V and 2 bases from J, with 17 bases between. Germline V lookup: CDR1 MDHEN, CDR2 SYDVKM. CDR3 amino acids: CASSGQGSETYEQYF. For the CDR3, the DNA is TGTGCCAGCAGCGGCCAAGGGAGCGAAACCTACGAGCAGTACTTC.

This chain uses TRBV30 with TRBJ2-7; D is uncertain. Trimming shortened V by 4 bases and J by 3 bases, and 7 bases separated the two germline ends. CDR3 length: 11 amino acids. Germline CDR1 GTSNPN, CDR2 SVGIG (reference sequence). In DNA form, the CDR3 reads TGTGCCTGGAATGCAGGCTACGAGCAGTACTTC. Protein sequence: CAWNAGYEQYF.

V and J are TRBV23-1 and TRBJ1-4; no clear D gene. TRBV23-1 carries the ORF label, with uncertain function. CDR3 size: 12 residues. The germline V and J ends were trimmed by 1 base and 13 bases, with 10 bases remaining between them. The CDR3: CASSQLPKGLFF. The CDR3 region has the DNA TGCGCCAGCAGTCAATTGCCGAAGGGACTGTTTTTT.

The gene calls are TRBV5-1 and TRBJ2-1; 10 bases line up with TRBD2. The CDR3 spans 16 residues. Losses at the gene ends were 0 bases for V and 3 bases for J; bases not matched to a gene: 3. Germline V lookup: CDR1 SGHRS, CDR2 YFSETQ. The CDR3 DNA sequence: TGCGCCAGCAGCTTGGGGCTAGCGGGAGTCTACAATGAGCAGTTCTTC. Translating it yields CASSLGLAGVYNEQFF.

This clone was observed a few times. This chain connects TRBV5-1 to TRBJ2-2; 7 bases are a match to TRBD1. The CDR3 extends over 16 amino acids. CDR1 is SGHRS, CDR2 YFSETQ, per germline. V trimming: 3 bases; J trimming: 3 bases; junction bases outside the gene matches: 8. The CDR3 DNA reads TGCGCCAGCAGCTCCGACAGGGCGTTGTACACCGGGGAGCTGTTTTTT. Amino acid sequence: CASSSDRALYTGELFF.

This clone was seen just once. This chain joins TRBV20-1 and TRBJ2-7; D unclear. The CDR3 contains 11 residues. V was trimmed by 3 bases and J by 7 bases, leaving 10 bases between them. CDR1 is DFQATT and CDR2 is SNEGSKA in the germline V gene (reference sequence). The CDR3 DNA sequence: TGCAGTGCTAGTGACCCCGCGGAGCAGTACTTC. Its translation: CSASDPAEQYF.

The table lists this clone with a few counts. CDR3 region: CAWSVLNRGVYGYTF. The CDR3 DNA reads as TGTGCCTGGAGTGTACTTAACAGGGGGGTCTATGGCTACACCTTC. The rearrangement joins TRBV30 to TRBJ1-2; 8 nucleotides line up with TRBD1. Per germline, CDR1 GTSNPN and CDR2 SVGIG (reference sequence). The CDR3 covers 15 residues. V was clipped by 0 bases and J by 4 bases; unmatched bases: 7. The full variable domain, its missing parts supplied by reference TRBV30 and TRBJ1-2, is SQTIHQWPATLVQPVGSPLSLECTVEGTSNPNLYWYRQAAGRGLQLLFYSVGIGQISSEVPQNLSASRPQDRQFILSSKKLLLSDSGFYLCAWSVLNRGVYGYTFGSGTRLTVV.